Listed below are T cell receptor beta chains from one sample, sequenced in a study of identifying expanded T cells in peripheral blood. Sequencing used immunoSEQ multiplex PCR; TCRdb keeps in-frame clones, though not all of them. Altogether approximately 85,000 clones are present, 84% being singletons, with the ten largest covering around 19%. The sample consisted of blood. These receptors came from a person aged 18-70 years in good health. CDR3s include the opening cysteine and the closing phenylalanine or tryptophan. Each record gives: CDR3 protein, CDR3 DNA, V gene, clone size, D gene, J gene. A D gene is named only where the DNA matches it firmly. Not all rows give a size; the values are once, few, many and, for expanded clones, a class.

CDR3aa: CASSSDAPPGANVLTF
CDR3nt: TGTGCCAGCAGCTCCGACGCCCCACCTGGGGCCAACGTCCTGACTTTC
v_gene: TRBV7-9
abundance: once
d_gene: .
j_gene: TRBJ2-6

CDR3aa: CASSLGYNEKLFF
CDR3nt: TGTGCCAGCAGTTTGGGGTACAATGAAAAACTGTTTTTT
v_gene: TRBV7-6
abundance: .
d_gene: .
j_gene: TRBJ1-4

CDR3aa: CASSLALTSYEQYF
CDR3nt: TGTGCCAGCAGCTTAGCGTTGACGTCGTACGAGCAGTACTTC
v_gene: TRBV7-2
abundance: .
d_gene: .
j_gene: TRBJ2-7

CDR3aa: CASSLGPEELFF
CDR3nt: TGTGCCAGCAGCTTAGGCCCCGAGGAGCTGTTTTTT
v_gene: TRBV7-2
abundance: .
d_gene: .
j_gene: TRBJ2-2

CDR3aa: CASSQEGGLNTEAFF
CDR3nt: TGCGCCAGCAGCCAAGAGGGGGGGCTGAACACTGAAGCTTTCTTT
v_gene: TRBV4-3
abundance: .
d_gene: .
j_gene: TRBJ1-1

CDR3aa: CASTAGGLYNEQFF
CDR3nt: TGTGCCAGCACCGCGGGAGGCCTGTACAATGAGCAGTTCTTC
v_gene: TRBV7-9
abundance: .
d_gene: TRBD2
j_gene: TRBJ2-1

CDR3aa: CASSLWGAETQYF
CDR3nt: TGTGCCAGCAGCTTATGGGGGGCTGAGACCCAGTACTTC
v_gene: TRBV13
abundance: .
d_gene: .
j_gene: TRBJ2-5

CDR3aa: CASSKGGIVDNEQFF
CDR3nt: TGTGCCAGCAGCAAAGGGGGCATTGTAGACAATGAGCAGTTCTTC
v_gene: TRBV7-9
abundance: .
d_gene: TRBD1
j_gene: TRBJ2-1

CDR3aa: CASSVAGGRGDTQYF
CDR3nt: TGTGCCAGCAGCGTTGCGGGAGGGCGGGGAGATACGCAGTATTTT
v_gene: TRBV7-6
abundance: .
d_gene: TRBD2
j_gene: TRBJ2-3

CDR3aa: CASSLIATGELFF
CDR3nt: TGTGCCAGCAGCTTAATAGCGACCGGGGAGCTGTTTTTT
v_gene: TRBV7-9
abundance: .
d_gene: .
j_gene: TRBJ2-2

CDR3aa: CASSSPRTHEAFF
CDR3nt: TGTGCCAGCAGCTCCCCTCGAACCCATGAAGCTTTCTTT
v_gene: TRBV11-3
abundance: .
d_gene: .
j_gene: TRBJ1-1

CDR3aa: CASSTGYGELFF
CDR3nt: TGTGCCAGCAGTACAGGTTACGGGGAGCTGTTTTTT
v_gene: TRBV6-5
abundance: .
d_gene: .
j_gene: TRBJ2-2

CDR3aa: CAAASQYNEQFF
CDR3nt: TGTGCCGCGGCTAGCCAATACAATGAGCAGTTCTTC
v_gene: TRBV6-5
abundance: once
d_gene: .
j_gene: TRBJ2-1

CDR3aa: CASSLSDRVNYGYTF
CDR3nt: TGTGCCAGCTCACTCTCCGACAGGGTGAACTATGGCTACACCTTC
v_gene: TRBV18
abundance: .
d_gene: TRBD1
j_gene: TRBJ1-2

CDR3aa: CSVGGAETQYF
CDR3nt: TGCAGCGTTGGGGGAGCAGAGACCCAGTACTTC
v_gene: TRBV29-1
abundance: .
d_gene: .
j_gene: TRBJ2-5

CDR3aa: CASSQDATSGDTQYF
CDR3nt: TGCGCCAGCAGCCAAGATGCGACTAGCGGAGATACGCAGTATTTT
v_gene: TRBV4-3
abundance: .
d_gene: TRBD2
j_gene: TRBJ2-3

CDR3aa: CSVQGTANYGYTF
CDR3nt: TGCAGCGTTCAGGGAACCGCTAACTATGGCTACACCTTC
v_gene: TRBV29-1
abundance: .
d_gene: .
j_gene: TRBJ1-2

CDR3aa: CASSLVGVGDEQYF
CDR3nt: TGTGCCAGCAGCTTAGTCGGTGTAGGGGACGAGCAGTACTTC
v_gene: TRBV7-9
abundance: .
d_gene: .
j_gene: TRBJ2-7

CDR3aa: CASSLDVGGDTDTQYF
CDR3nt: TGTGCCAGCAGCTTAGATGTTGGCGGGGACACAGATACGCAGTATTTT
v_gene: TRBV5-8
abundance: once
d_gene: .
j_gene: TRBJ2-3

CDR3aa: CASGLTSGTGELFF
CDR3nt: TGTGCTAGTGGTTTGACCAGCGGCACCGGGGAGCTGTTTTTT
v_gene: TRBV12-5
abundance: .
d_gene: .
j_gene: TRBJ2-2

CDR3aa: CASSGRTGRGETQYF
CDR3nt: TGTGCCAGCAGCGGACGGACAGGGAGGGGAGAGACCCAGTACTTC
v_gene: TRBV9
abundance: .
d_gene: .
j_gene: TRBJ2-5

CDR3aa: CASSYRALEKLFF
CDR3nt: TGTGCCAGCAGTTACCGGGCCCTTGAAAAACTGTTTTTT
v_gene: TRBV6-6
abundance: .
d_gene: .
j_gene: TRBJ1-4

CDR3aa: CACLPGVGAEAFF
CDR3nt: TGTGCCTGCCTCCCCGGTGTGGGGGCTGAGGCTTTCTTT
v_gene: TRBV30
abundance: few
d_gene: .
j_gene: TRBJ1-1

CDR3aa: CASSFPWDGGTSYEQYF
CDR3nt: TGTGCCAGCAGCTTCCCGTGGGACGGAGGAACCTCCTACGAGCAGTACTTC
v_gene: TRBV7-8
abundance: .
d_gene: .
j_gene: TRBJ2-7

CDR3aa: CASSPKTSGDSSYNEQFF
CDR3nt: TGTGCCAGTAGTCCGAAGACTAGCGGGGATAGCTCCTACAATGAGCAGTTCTTC
v_gene: TRBV19
abundance: .
d_gene: TRBD2
j_gene: TRBJ2-1

CDR3aa: CASSERDRVHEQYF
CDR3nt: TGTGCCAGCAGTGAAAGGGACAGGGTCCACGAGCAGTACTTC
v_gene: TRBV2
abundance: .
d_gene: TRBD1
j_gene: TRBJ2-7

CDR3aa: CASSLAGGAYNEQFF
CDR3nt: TGTGCCAGCAGCCTAGCGGGAGGCGCCTACAATGAGCAGTTCTTC
v_gene: TRBV11-2
abundance: .
d_gene: TRBD2
j_gene: TRBJ2-1

CDR3aa: CASSFGLAGPGELFF
CDR3nt: TGCGCCAGCAGTTTCGGACTAGCGGGACCTGGGGAGCTGTTTTTT
v_gene: TRBV5-1
abundance: .
d_gene: TRBD2
j_gene: TRBJ2-2

CDR3aa: CASSFNTNTEAFF
CDR3nt: TGTGCCAGTAGCTTCAATACGAACACTGAAGCTTTCTTT
v_gene: TRBV19
abundance: .
d_gene: .
j_gene: TRBJ1-1

CDR3aa: CAWSVMSGNTIYF
CDR3nt: TGTGCCTGGAGTGTCATGTCGGGAAACACCATATATTTT
v_gene: TRBV30
abundance: few
d_gene: .
j_gene: TRBJ1-3

CDR3aa: CASSPNRDNYEQYF
CDR3nt: TGTGCCAGCTCGCCAAACCGGGACAACTACGAGCAGTACTTC
v_gene: TRBV18
abundance: .
d_gene: .
j_gene: TRBJ2-7

CDR3aa: CASSVGLAGGSSYNEQFF
CDR3nt: TGTGCCAGCAGCGTAGGGCTAGCGGGAGGTAGCTCCTACAATGAGCAGTTCTTC
v_gene: TRBV9
abundance: .
d_gene: TRBD2
j_gene: TRBJ2-1

CDR3aa: CASSVSLGTGGTDTQYF
CDR3nt: TGTGCCAGCAGCGTTAGTCTTGGGACAGGGGGCACAGATACGCAGTATTTT
v_gene: TRBV9
abundance: .
d_gene: TRBD1
j_gene: TRBJ2-3

CDR3aa: CASSLGLAGGEQYF
CDR3nt: TGTGCCAGCAGCTTGGGGCTAGCGGGAGGCGAGCAGTACTTC
v_gene: TRBV5-4
abundance: .
d_gene: TRBD2
j_gene: TRBJ2-7

CDR3aa: CASSFMVEIATNEKLFF
CDR3nt: TGTGCCAGCAGTTTTATGGTGGAGATTGCAACTAATGAAAAACTGTTTTTT
v_gene: TRBV27
abundance: .
d_gene: .
j_gene: TRBJ1-4

CDR3aa: CASTTGQKSSYEQYF
CDR3nt: TGTGCCAGCACCACGGGACAGAAAAGCTCCTACGAGCAGTACTTC
v_gene: TRBV28
abundance: .
d_gene: TRBD1
j_gene: TRBJ2-7

CDR3aa: CAWSVDNRLNYGYTF
CDR3nt: TGTGCCTGGAGTGTAGACAACAGACTTAACTATGGCTACACCTTC
v_gene: TRBV30
abundance: .
d_gene: .
j_gene: TRBJ1-2

CDR3aa: CASSLGDPGTPTSYEQYF
CDR3nt: TGCGCCAGCAGCTTGGGTGACCCCGGGACTCCCACCTCCTACGAGCAGTACTTC
v_gene: TRBV5-1
abundance: once
d_gene: .
j_gene: TRBJ2-7

CDR3aa: CASSLETGKTEAFF
CDR3nt: TGTGCCAGCAGCTTAGAGACAGGGAAGACTGAAGCTTTCTTT
v_gene: TRBV7-9
abundance: .
d_gene: TRBD1
j_gene: TRBJ1-1

CDR3aa: CASSLGAGDRASGYTF
CDR3nt: TGTGCCAGCAGCTTGGGGGCAGGGGATCGGGCCTCCGGCTACACCTTC
v_gene: TRBV7-2
abundance: once
d_gene: .
j_gene: TRBJ1-2

CDR3aa: CASSLFWAGGNNEQYF
CDR3nt: TGTGCCAGCAGTTTATTCTGGGCAGGGGGCAACAACGAGCAGTACTTC
v_gene: TRBV28
abundance: .
d_gene: TRBD1
j_gene: TRBJ2-7

CDR3aa: CASSMARASNTGELFF
CDR3nt: TGTGCCAGTAGTATGGCCCGGGCCTCGAACACCGGGGAGCTGTTTTTT
v_gene: TRBV19
abundance: .
d_gene: .
j_gene: TRBJ2-2